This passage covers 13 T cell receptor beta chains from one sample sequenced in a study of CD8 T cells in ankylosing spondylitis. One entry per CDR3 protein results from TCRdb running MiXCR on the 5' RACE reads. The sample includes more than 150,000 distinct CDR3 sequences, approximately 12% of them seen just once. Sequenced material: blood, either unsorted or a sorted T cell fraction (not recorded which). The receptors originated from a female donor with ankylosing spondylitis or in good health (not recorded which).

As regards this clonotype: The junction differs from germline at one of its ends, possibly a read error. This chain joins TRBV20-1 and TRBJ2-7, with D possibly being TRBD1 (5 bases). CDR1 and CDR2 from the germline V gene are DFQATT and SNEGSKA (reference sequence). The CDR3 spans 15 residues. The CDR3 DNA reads TGCAGTCCTAGAAAGGGGCAGGACCTCTCCTACGAGCATTACTTC. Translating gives CSPRKGQDLSYEHYF.

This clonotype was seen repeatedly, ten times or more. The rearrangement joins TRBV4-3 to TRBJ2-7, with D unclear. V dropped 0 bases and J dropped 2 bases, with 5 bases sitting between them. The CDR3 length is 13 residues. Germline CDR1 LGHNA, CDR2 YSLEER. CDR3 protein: CASSQDTTYEQYF. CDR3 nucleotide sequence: TGCGCCAGCAGCCAAGATACGACCTACGAGCAGTACTTC.

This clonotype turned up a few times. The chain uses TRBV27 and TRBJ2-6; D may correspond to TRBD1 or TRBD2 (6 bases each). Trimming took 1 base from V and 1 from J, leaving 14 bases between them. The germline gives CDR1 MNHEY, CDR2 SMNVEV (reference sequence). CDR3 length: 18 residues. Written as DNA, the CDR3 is TGTGCCAGCAGTTTATTAGGGGGGCGACAGTCTGGGGCCAACGTCCTGACTTTC. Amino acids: CASSLLGGRQSGANVLTF. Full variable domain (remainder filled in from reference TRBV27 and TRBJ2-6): EAQVTQNPRYLITVTGKKLTVTCSQNMNHEYMSWYRQDPGLGLRQIYYSMNVEVTDKGDVPEGYKVSRKEKRNFPLILESPSPNQTSLYFCASSLLGGRQSGANVLTFGAGSRLTVL.

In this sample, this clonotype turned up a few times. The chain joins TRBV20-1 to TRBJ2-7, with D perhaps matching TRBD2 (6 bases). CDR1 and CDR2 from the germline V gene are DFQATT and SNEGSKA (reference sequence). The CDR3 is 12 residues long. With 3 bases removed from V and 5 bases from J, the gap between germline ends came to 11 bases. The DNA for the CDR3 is TGCAGTGCTAGCGGGGGTGCTCACGAGCAGTACTTC. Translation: CSASGGAHEQYF.

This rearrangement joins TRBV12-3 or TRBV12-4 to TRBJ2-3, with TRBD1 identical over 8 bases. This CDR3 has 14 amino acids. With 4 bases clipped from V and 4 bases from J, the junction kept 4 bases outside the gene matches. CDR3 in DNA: TGTGCCAGCAGTTACCGGACAGGGTCAGATACGCAGTATTTT. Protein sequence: CASSYRTGSDTQYF.

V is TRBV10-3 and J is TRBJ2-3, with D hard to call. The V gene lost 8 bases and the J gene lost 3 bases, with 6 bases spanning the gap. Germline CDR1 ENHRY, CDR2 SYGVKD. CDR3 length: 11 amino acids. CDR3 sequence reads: CAISETDTQYF. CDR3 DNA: TGTGCCATCTCGGAAACAGATACGCAGTATTTT.

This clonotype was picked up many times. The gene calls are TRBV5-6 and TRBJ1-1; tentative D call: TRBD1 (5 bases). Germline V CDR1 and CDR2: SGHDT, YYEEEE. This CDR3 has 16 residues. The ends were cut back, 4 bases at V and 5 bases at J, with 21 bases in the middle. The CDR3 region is CASSHTRGNPRTEAFF. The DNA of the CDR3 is TGTGCCAGCAGCCATACCCGGGGGAATCCGAGGACTGAAGCTTTCTTT.

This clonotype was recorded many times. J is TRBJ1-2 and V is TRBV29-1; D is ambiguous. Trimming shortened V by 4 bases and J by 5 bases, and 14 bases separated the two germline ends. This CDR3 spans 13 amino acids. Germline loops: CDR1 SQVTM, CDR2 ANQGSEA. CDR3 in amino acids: CSVGVDGLYGYTF. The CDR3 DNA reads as TGCAGCGTTGGGGTAGACGGCTTATATGGCTACACCTTC. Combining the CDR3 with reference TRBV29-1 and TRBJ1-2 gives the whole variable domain SAVISQKPSRDICQRGTSLTIQCQVDSQVTMMFWYRQQPGQSLTLIATANQGSEATYESGFVIDKFPISRPNLTFSTLTVSNMSPEDSSIYLCSVGVDGLYGYTFGSGTRLTVV.

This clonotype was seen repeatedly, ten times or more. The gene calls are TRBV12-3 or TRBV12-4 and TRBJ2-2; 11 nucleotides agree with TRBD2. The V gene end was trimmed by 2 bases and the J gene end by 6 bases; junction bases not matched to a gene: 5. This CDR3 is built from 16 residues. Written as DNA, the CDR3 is TGTGCCAGCAGTTTATGGTTAGCGGGAGGGGCCGGGGAGCTGTTTTTT. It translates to CASSLWLAGGAGELFF.

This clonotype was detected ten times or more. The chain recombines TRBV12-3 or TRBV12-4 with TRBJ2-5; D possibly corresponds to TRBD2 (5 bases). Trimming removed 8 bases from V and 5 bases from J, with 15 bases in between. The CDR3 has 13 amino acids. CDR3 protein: CASGMLSGETQYF. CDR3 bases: TGTGCCAGCGGCATGTTATCGGGGGAGACCCAGTACTTC.

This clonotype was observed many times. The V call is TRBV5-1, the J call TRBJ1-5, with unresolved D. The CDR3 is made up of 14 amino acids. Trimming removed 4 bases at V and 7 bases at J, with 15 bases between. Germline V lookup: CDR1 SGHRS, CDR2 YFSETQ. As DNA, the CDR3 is TGCGCCAGCAGCCCCCTCGAGGGAATCCAGCCCCAGCATTTT. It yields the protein CASSPLEGIQPQHF.

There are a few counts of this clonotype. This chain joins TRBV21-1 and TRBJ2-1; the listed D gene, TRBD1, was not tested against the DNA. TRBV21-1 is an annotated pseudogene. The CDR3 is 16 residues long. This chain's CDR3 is CASSGGASRVDNEQFF. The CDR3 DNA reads TGTGCCAGCAGCGGCGGGGCGTCCAGGGTCGACAATGAGCAGTTCTTC.

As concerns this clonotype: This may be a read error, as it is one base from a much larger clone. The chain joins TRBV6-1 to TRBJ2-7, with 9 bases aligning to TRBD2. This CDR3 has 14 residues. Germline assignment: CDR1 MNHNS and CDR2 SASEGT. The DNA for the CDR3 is TGTGCCAGCAGCCGGACTAGCGACTCCTACGAGCAGTGCTTC. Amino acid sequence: CASSRTSDSYEQCF.